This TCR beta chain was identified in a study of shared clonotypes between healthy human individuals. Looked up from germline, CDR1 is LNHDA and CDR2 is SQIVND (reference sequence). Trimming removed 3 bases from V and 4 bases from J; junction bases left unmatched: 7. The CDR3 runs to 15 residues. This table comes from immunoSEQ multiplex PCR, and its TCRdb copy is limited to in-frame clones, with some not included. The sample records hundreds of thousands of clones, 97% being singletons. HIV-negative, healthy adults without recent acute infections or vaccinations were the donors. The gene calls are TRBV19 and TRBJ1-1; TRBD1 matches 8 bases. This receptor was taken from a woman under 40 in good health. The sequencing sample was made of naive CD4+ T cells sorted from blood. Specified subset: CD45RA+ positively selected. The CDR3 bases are TGTGCCAGTAGTATTCTGGCAGGGGGCGTCACTGAAGCTTTCTTT. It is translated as CASSILAGGVTEAFF.